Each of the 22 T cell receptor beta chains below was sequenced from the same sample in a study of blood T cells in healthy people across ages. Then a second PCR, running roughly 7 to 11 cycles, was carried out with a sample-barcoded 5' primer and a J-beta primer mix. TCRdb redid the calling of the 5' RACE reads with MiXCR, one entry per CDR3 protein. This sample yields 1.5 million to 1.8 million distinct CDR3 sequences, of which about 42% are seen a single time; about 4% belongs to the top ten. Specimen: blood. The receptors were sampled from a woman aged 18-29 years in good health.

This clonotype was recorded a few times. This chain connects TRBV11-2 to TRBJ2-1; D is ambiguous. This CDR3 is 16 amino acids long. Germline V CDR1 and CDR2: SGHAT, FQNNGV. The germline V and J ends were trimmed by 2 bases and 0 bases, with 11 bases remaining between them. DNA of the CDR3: TGTGCCAGCAGCTTAAGAGCTCACAGCTCCTACAATGAGCAGTTCTTC. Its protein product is CASSLRAHSSYNEQFF.

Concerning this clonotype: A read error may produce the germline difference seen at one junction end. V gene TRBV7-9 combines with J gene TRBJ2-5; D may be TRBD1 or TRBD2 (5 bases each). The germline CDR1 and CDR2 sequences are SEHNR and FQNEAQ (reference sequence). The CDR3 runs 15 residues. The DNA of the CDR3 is TGTGCCAGCAGCTTAACAGCTATCGTAGGTGGGACCCGGTACTTC. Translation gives CASSLTAIVGGTRYF.

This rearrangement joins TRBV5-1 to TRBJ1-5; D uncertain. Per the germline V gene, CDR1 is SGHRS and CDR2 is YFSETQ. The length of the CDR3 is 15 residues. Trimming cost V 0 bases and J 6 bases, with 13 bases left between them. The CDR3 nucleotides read TGCGCCAGCAGCTTGGGGGGTGGGGTAAGTCAGCCCCAGCATTTT. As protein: CASSLGGGVSQPQHF.

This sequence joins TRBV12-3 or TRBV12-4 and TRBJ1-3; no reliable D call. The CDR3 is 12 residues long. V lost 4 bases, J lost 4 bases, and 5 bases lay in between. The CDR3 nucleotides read TGTGCCAGCAGTTCCAGAGGAAACACCATATATTTT. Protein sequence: CASSSRGNTIYF.

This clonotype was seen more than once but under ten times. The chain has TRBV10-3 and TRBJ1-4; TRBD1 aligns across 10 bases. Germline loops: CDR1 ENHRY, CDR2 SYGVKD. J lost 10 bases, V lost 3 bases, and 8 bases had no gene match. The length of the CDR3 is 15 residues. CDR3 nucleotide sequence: TGTGCCATCAGTGATCCCGACAGGGGGCGAGTAAAACTGTTTTTT. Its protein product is CAISDPDRGRVKLFF.

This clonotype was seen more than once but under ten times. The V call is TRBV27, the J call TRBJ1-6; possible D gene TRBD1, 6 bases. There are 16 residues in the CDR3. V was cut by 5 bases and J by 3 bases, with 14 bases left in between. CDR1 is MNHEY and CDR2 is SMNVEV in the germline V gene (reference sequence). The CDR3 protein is CASSMSGGGYNSPLHF. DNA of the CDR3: TGTGCCAGCAGTATGTCGGGAGGGGGCTATAATTCACCCCTCCACTTT.

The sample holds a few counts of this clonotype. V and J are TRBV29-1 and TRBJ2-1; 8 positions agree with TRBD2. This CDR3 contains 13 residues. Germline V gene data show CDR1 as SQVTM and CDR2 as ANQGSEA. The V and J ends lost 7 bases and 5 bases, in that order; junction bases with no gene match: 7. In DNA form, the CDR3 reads TGCAGCGGGGAGCGGGAGCCCAACAATGAGCAGTTCTTC. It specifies CSGEREPNNEQFF.

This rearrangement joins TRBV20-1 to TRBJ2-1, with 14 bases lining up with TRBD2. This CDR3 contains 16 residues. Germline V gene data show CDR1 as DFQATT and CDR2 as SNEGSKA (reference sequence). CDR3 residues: CSLSGLAGAFYNEQFF. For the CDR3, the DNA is TGCAGCCTATCGGGACTAGCGGGAGCCTTCTACAATGAGCAGTTCTTC.

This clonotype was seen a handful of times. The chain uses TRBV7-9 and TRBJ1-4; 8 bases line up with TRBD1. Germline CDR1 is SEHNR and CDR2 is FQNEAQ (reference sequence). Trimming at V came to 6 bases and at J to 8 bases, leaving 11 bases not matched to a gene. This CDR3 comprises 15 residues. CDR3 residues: CASSQTGTGIEKLFF. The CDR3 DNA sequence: TGTGCCAGCAGTCAAACCGGGACAGGCATCGAAAAACTGTTTTTT.

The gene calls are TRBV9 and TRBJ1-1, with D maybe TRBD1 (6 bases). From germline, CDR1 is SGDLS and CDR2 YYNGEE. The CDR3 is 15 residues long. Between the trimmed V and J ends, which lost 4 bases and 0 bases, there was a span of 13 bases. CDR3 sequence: CASSPQQGMNTEAFF. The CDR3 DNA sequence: TGTGCCAGCAGCCCTCAACAGGGAATGAACACTGAAGCTTTCTTT.

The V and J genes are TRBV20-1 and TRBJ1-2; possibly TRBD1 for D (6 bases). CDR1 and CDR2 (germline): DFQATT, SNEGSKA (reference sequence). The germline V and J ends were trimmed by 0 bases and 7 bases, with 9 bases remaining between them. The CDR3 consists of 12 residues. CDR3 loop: CSARDRGIGYTF. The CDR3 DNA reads TGCAGTGCTAGAGACAGGGGTATTGGCTACACCTTC.

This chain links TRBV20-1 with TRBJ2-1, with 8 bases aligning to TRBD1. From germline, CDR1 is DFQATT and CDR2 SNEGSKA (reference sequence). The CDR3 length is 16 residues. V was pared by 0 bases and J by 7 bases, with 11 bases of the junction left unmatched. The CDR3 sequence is CSAREGGRGPLNEQFF. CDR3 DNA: TGCAGTGCTAGAGAAGGCGGCAGGGGGCCCTTAAATGAGCAGTTCTTC.

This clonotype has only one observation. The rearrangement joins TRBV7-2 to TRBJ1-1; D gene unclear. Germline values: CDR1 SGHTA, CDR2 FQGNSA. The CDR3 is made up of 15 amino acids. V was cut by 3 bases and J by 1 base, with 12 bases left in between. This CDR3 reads CASSLREAGNTEAFF. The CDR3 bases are TGTGCCAGCAGCTTGCGTGAGGCGGGGAACACTGAAGCTTTCTTT. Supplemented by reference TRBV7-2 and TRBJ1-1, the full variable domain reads GAGVSQSPSNKVTEKGKDVELRCDPISGHTALYWYRQSLGQGLEFLIYFQGNSAPDKSGLPSDRFSAERTGGSVSTLTIQRTQQEDSAVYLCASSLREAGNTEAFFGQGTRLTVV.

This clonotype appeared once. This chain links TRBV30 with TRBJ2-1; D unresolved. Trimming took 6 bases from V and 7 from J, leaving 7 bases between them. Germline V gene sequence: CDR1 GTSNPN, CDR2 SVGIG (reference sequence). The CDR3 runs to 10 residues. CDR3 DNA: TGTGCCTGCGGAGCTAATGAGCAGTTCTTC. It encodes CACGANEQFF.

Here the CDR3 DNA reads TGCGCCAGCAGAACGACTGTATATACCTACAATGAGCAGTTCTTC. Its protein is CASRTTVYTYNEQFF. The gene calls are TRBV5-1 and TRBJ2-1; no reliable D call. V was pared by 5 bases and J by 2 bases, with 14 bases between. The length of the CDR3 is 15 residues. Germline V CDR1 and CDR2: SGHRS, YFSETQ.

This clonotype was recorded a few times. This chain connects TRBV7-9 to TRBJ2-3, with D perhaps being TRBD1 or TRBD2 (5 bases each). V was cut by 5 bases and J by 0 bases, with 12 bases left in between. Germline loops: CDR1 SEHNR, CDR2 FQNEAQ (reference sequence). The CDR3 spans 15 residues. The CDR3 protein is CASSHWDLSTDTQYF. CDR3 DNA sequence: TGTGCCAGCAGCCACTGGGACCTTAGCACAGATACGCAGTATTTT.

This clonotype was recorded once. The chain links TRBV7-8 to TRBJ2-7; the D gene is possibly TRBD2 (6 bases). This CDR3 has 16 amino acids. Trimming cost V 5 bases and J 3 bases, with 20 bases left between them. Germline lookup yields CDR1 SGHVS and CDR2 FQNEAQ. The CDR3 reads CASSPADGGVGYEQYF. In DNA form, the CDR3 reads TGTGCCAGCAGCCCAGCGGACGGGGGAGTCGGCTACGAGCAGTACTTC.

The CDR3, as DNA: TGTGCCAGCAGTTTTGCCCCCACCAATGAGCAGTTCTTC. Translated, it gives CASSFAPTNEQFF. The chain carries TRBV28 and TRBJ2-1; D remains unclear. The CDR3 loop spans 13 amino acids. CDR1 and CDR2 from the germline V gene are MDHEN and SYDVKM. The V end was cut by 3 bases, the J end by 6 bases, with 9 bases between.

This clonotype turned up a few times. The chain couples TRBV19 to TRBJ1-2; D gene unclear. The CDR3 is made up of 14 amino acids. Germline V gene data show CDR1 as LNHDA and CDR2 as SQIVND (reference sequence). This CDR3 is CASGLGEGRYGYTF. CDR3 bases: TGTGCTAGTGGCCTGGGAGAGGGTCGGTATGGCTACACCTTC. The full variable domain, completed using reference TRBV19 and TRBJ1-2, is DGGITQSPKYLFRKEGQNVTLSCEQNLNHDAMYWYRQDPGQGLRLIYYSQIVNDFQKGDIAEGYSVSREKKESFPLTVTSAQKNPTAFYLCASGLGEGRYGYTFGSGTRLTVV.

DNA for the CDR3: TGTGCCAGACTAGCGGCGCCCACAGATACGCAGTATTTT. Encoded protein: CARLAAPTDTQYF. The chain carries TRBV28 and TRBJ2-3, with 8 bases identical to TRBD2. The CDR3 runs to 13 residues. After removal of 9 bases from V and 2 bases from J, the junction contained 4 bases not matched to a gene. Germline V gene sequence: CDR1 MDHEN, CDR2 SYDVKM.

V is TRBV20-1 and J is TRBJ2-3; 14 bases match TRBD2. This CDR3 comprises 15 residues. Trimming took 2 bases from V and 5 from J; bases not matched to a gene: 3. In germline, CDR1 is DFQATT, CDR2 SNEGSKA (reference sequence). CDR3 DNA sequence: TGCAGTGCTAGAAGACTAGCGGGGGGGCTAGATACGCAGTATTTT. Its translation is CSARRLAGGLDTQYF.

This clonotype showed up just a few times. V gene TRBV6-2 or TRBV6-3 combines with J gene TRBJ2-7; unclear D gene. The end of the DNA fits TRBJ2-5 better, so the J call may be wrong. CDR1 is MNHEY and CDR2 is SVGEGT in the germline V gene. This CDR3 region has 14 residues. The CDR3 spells CASSYSWKTETQYF. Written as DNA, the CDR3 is TGTGCCAGCAGTTACTCATGGAAAACCGAGACCCAGTACTTC.